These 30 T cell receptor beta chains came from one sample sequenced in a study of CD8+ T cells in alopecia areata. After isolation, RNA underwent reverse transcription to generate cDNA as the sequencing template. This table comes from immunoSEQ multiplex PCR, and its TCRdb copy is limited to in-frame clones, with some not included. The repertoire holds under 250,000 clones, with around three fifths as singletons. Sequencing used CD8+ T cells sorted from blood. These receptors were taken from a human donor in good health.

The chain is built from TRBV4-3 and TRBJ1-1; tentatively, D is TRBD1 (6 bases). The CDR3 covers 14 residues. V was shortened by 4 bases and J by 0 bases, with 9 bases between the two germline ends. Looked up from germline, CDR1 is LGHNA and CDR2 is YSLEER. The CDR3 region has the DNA TGCGCCAGCAGCCCAGGGGACCTGAACACTGAAGCTTTCTTT. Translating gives CASSPGDLNTEAFF.

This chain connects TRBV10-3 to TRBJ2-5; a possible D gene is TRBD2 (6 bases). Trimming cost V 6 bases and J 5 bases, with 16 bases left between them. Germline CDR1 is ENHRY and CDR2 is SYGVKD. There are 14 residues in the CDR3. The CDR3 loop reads CAISRDSDGETQYF. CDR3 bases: TGTGCCATCAGCCGGGACTCCGATGGGGAGACCCAGTACTTC.

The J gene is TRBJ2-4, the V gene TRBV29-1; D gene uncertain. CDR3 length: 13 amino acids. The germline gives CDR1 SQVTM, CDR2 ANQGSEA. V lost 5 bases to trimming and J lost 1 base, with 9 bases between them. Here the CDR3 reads CSVRGLAKNIQYF. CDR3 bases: TGCAGCGTTAGAGGATTGGCCAAAAACATTCAGTACTTC.

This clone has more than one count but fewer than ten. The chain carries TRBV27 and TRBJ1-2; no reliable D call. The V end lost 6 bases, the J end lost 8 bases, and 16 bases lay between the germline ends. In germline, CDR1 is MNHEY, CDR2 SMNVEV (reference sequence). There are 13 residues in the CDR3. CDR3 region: CASSQIGKAGYTF. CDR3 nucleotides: TGTGCCAGCAGCCAAATCGGAAAGGCCGGCTACACCTTC.

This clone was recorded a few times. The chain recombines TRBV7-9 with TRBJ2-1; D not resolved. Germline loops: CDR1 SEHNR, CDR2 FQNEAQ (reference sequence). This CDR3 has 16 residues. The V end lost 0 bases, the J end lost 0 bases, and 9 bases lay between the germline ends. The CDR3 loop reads CASSLARGSSYNEQFF. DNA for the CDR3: TGTGCCAGCAGCTTAGCCCGTGGATCCTCCTACAATGAGCAGTTCTTC.

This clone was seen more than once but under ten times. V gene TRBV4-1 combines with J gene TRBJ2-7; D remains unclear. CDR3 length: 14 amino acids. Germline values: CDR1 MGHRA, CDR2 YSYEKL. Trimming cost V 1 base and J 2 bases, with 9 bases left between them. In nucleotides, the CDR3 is TGCGCCAGCAGCCAAGGGTTCCAGGCCTACGAGCAGTACTTC. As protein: CASSQGFQAYEQYF.

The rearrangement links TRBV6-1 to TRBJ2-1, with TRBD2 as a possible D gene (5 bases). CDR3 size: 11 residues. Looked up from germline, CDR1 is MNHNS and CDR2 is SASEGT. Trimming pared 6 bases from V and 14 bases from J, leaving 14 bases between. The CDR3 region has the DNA TGTGCCAGCAGGGAGGCCAGGAAAGAGTTCTTC. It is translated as CASREARKEFF.

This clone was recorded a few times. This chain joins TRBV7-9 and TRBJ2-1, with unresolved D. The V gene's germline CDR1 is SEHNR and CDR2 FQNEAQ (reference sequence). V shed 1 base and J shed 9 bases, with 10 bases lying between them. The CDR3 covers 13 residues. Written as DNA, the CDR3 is TGTGCCAGCAGCTTAGGATCCGGGTTTGAGCAGTTCTTC. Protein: CASSLGSGFEQFF. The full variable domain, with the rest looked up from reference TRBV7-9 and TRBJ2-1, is DTGVSQNPRHKITKRGQNVTFRCDPISEHNRLYWYRQTLGQGPEFLTYFQNEAQLEKSRLLSDRFSAERPKGSFSTLEIQRTEQGDSAMYLCASSLGSGFEQFFGPGTRLTVL.

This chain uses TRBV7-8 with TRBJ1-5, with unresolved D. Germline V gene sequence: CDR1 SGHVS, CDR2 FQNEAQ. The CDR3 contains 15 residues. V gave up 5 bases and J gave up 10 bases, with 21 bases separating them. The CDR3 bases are TGTGCCAGCAGCCCCGCCGCACAGCGGGATGGTCCCCAGCATTTT. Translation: CASSPAAQRDGPQHF.

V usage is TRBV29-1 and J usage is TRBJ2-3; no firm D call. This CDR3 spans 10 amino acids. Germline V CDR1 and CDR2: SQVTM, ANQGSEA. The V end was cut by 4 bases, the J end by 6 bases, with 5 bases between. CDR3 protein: CSVVADTQYF. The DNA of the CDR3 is TGCAGCGTTGTAGCCGATACGCAGTATTTT.

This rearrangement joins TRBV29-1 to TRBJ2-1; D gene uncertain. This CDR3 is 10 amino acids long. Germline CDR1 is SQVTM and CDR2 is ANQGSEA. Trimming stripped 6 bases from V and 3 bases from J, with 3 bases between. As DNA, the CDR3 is TGCAGCGTCAGCTACAATGAGCAGTTCTTC. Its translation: CSVSYNEQFF.

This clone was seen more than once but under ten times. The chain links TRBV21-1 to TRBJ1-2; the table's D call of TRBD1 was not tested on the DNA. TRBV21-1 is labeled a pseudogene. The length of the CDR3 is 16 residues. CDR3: CASSIDREPLHYGYTF. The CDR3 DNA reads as TGTGCCAGCAGCATTGACAGGGAACCGCTTCACTATGGCTACACCTTC.

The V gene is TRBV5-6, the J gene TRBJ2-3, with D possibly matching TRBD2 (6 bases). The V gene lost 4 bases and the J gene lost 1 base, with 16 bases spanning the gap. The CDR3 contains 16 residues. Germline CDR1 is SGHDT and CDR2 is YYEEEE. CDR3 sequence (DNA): TGTGCCAGCAGCAAGGGGCCCGAGCGGGGCACAGATACGCAGTATTTT. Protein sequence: CASSKGPERGTDTQYF.

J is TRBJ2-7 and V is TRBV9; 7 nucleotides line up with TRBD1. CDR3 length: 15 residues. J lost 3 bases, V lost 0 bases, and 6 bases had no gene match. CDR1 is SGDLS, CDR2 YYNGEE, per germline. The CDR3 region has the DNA TGTGCCAGCAGCGTAGACCAGGACAGGTTCTACGAGCAGTACTTC. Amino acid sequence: CASSVDQDRFYEQYF.

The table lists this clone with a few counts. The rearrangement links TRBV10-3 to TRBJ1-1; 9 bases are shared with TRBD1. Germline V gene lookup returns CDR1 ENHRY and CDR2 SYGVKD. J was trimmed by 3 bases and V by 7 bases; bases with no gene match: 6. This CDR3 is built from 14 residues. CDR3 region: CAITTGQGDTEAFF. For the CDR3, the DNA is TGTGCCATCACCACGGGACAGGGAGACACTGAAGCTTTCTTT.

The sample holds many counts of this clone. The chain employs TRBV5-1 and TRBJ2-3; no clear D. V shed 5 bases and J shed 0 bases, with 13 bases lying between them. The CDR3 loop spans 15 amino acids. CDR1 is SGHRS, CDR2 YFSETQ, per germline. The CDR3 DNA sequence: TGCGCCAGCAGTGTGGAAAACGGGAGCACAGATACGCAGTATTTT. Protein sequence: CASSVENGSTDTQYF.

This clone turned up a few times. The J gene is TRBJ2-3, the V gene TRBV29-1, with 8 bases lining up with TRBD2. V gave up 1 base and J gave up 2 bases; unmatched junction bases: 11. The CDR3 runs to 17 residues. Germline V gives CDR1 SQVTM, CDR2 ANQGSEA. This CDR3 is CSVEGLVAGPITDTQYF. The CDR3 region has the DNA TGCAGCGTTGAAGGGCTGGTAGCGGGGCCTATCACAGATACGCAGTATTTT.

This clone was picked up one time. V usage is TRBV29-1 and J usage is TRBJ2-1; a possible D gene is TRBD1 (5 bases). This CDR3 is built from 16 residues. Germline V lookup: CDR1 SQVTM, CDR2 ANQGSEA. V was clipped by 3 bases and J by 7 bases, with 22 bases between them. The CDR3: CSVDGAEAAAFNEQFF. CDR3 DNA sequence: TGCAGCGTTGATGGGGCAGAAGCAGCCGCATTTAATGAGCAGTTCTTC.

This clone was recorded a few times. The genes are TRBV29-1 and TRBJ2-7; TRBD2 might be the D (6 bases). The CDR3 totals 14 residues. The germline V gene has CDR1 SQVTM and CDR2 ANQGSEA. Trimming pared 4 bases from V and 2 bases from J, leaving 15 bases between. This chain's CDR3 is CSVATGGDAYEQYF. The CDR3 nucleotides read TGCAGCGTTGCCACGGGCGGGGATGCCTACGAGCAGTACTTC.

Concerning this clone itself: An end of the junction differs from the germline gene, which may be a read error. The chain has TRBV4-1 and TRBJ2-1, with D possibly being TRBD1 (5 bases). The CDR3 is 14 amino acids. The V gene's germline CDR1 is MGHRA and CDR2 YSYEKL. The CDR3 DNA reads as TGCGCCAACAGCCAAGCGTCAGGGAATTGGGAGCAGTTCTTC. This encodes CANSQASGNWEQFF.

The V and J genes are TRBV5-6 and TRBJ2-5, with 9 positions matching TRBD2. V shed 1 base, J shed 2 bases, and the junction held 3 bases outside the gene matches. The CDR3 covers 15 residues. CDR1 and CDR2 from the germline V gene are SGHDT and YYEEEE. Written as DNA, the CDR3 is TGTGCCAGCAGCTTGTATGCGGGGGGGCAAGAGACCCAGTACTTC. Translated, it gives CASSLYAGGQETQYF.

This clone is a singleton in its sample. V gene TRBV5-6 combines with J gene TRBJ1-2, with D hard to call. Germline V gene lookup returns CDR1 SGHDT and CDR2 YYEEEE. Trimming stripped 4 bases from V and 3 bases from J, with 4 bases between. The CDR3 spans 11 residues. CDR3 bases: TGTGCCAGCAGCACGTACTATGGCTACACCTTC. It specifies CASSTYYGYTF. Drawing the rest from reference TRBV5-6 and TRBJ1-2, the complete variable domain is DAGVTQSPTHLIKTRGQQVTLRCSPKSGHDTVSWYQQALGQGPQFIFQYYEEEERQRGNFPDRFSGHQFPNYSSELNVNALLLGDSALYLCASSTYYGYTFGSGTRLTVV.

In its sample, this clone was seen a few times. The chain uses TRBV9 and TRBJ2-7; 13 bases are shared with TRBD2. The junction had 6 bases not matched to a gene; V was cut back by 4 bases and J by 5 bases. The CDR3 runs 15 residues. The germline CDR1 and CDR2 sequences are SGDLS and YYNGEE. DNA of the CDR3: TGTGCCAGCAGCTACGGGACTAGCGGGGCCCACGAGCAGTACTTC. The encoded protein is CASSYGTSGAHEQYF.

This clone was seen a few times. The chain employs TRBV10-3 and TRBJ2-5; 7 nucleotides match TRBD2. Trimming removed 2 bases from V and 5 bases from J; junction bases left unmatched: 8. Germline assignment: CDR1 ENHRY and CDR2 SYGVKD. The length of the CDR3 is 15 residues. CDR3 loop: CAISEEAGVRETQYF. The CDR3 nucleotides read TGTGCCATCAGTGAGGAGGCGGGGGTAAGGGAGACCCAGTACTTC.

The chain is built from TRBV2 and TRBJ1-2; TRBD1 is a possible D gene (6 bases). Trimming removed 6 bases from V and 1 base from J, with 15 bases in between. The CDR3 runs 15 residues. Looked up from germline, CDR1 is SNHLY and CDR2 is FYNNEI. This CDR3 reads CASSPMTGVNYGYTF. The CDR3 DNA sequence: TGTGCCAGCAGCCCTATGACAGGAGTTAACTATGGCTACACCTTC.

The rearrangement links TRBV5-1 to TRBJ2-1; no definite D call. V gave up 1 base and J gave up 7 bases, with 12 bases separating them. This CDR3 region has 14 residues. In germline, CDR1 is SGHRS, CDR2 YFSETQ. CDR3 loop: CASSLIGNGNEQFF. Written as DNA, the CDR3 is TGCGCCAGCAGCTTGATTGGGAATGGGAATGAGCAGTTCTTC.

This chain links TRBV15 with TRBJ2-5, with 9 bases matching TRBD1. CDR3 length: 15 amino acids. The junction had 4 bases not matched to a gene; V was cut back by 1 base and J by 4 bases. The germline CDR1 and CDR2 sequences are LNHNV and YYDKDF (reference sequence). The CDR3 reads CATSRVGQGLETQYF. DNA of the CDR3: TGTGCCACCAGCAGAGTGGGACAGGGCCTAGAGACCCAGTACTTC.

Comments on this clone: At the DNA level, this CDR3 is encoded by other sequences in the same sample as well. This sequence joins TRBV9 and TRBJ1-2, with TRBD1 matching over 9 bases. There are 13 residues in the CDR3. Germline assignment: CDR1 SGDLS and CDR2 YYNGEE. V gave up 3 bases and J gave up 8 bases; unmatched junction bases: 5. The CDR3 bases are TGTGCCAGCAGCGGAGGGACAGGGTACGGCTACACCTTC. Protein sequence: CASSGGTGYGYTF.

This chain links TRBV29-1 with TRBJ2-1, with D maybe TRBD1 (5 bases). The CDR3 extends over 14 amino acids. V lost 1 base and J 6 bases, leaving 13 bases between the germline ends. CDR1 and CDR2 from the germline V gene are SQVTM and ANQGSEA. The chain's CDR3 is CSVEGSVRGNEQFF. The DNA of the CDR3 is TGCAGCGTTGAAGGCTCAGTTAGGGGCAATGAGCAGTTCTTC.

The CDR3 region is CSVGSYNEQFF. The CDR3 nucleotides are TGCAGCGTTGGCTCCTACAATGAGCAGTTCTTC. V is TRBV29-1 and J is TRBJ2-1; D unclear. CDR1 SQVTM and CDR2 ANQGSEA come from the germline V gene. The germline V and J ends were trimmed by 4 bases and 0 bases, with 1 base remaining between them. This CDR3 spans 11 amino acids.